The clone carrying this TCR beta chain appeared a few times. Its antigen remains unknown. TCRdb itself ran the reads through MiXCR, one entry per CDR3 protein. The data show under 150,000 distinct CDR3 sequences, 7.5% to 9% seen once. The data derive from a study of T cell repertoires in cytomegalovirus infection. Study details: Both a matching HLA type and CMV infection were indicated by public TCR beta signatures. Study conclusions and caveats: Using cumulative public TCR beta family frequency, the authors identified those who carried CMV together with the relevant HLA. HLA-C-restricted, CMV-specific TCR beta clonotypes were dominant ex vivo.

The junction had 8 bases not matched to a gene; V was cut back by 4 bases and J by 6 bases. There are 17 residues in the CDR3. The sample was PBMCs. This chain connects TRBV5-3 to TRBJ2-1; 15 bases map to TRBD2. TRBV5-3 is labeled an ORF, and its function is uncertain. The receptor's source is a human donor in good health (CMV status not recorded). Some clones in this sample may be carry-over from other donors' samples. The CDR3 region has the DNA TGTGCCAGAAGCCTCGGACTAGCGGGGGGGCCGATCAATGAGCAGTTCTTC. It codes for CARSLGLAGGPINEQFF.